This TCR beta chain was sequenced in a study of T cell changes during pregnancy in multiple sclerosis. CDR1 SGHRS and CDR2 YFSETQ come from the germline V gene. The CDR3 has 15 amino acids. V dropped 2 bases and J dropped 6; count of bases not matched to a gene: 2. Clones were read by immunoSEQ multiplex PCR, and TCRdb kept only the in-frame ones, dropping some. This sample yields almost 65,000 clones, of which about nine tenths are seen a single time; under 2.5% belongs to the top ten. The sequenced sample was peripheral blood, obtained in the first trimester of pregnancy. This clonotype was sampled from a female donor with multiple sclerosis, enrolled in a pregnancy study. J is TRBJ2-3 and V is TRBV5-1, with 14 bases fitting TRBD2. The DNA for the CDR3 is TGCGCCAGCAGCTTAGGACTAGCGGGAGGTGATACGCAGTATTTT. Translating it yields CASSLGLAGGDTQYF.